The 30 T cell receptor beta chains given below trace back to one sample, sequenced in a study of patients and donors after allogeneic stem cell transplantation. TCRdb itself ran the RT-PCR reads through MiXCR, one entry per CDR3 protein. The sample shows roughly 880,000 distinct CDR3 sequences, over 15% of them seen only once. What was sequenced was blood, either unsorted or a sorted T cell fraction (not recorded which). The receptors shown here come from a human donor who was either an allogeneic HSCT recipient or a stem cell or donor lymphocyte infusion donor (not recorded which). It is not recorded whose cells these are; they may come from a transplant donor.

This clonotype was picked up many times. V usage is TRBV12-3 or TRBV12-4 and J usage is TRBJ1-5, with 10 bases aligning to TRBD1. Trimming took 6 bases from V and 4 from J; bases not matched to a gene: 6. CDR3 length equals 15 residues. The CDR3 loop reads CASRIDRGRNQPQHF. CDR3 nucleotide sequence: TGTGCCAGCAGGATAGACAGGGGGCGTAATCAGCCCCAGCATTTT.

This clonotype has more than one count but fewer than ten. This chain uses TRBV4-3 with TRBJ2-2, with 11 positions matching TRBD2. Germline lookup yields CDR1 LGHNA and CDR2 YSLEER. After removal of 4 bases from V and 1 base from J, the junction contained 8 bases not matched to a gene. The CDR3 has 18 amino acids. CDR3 sequence (DNA): TGCGCCAGCAGCCGGGCGGCTAGCGGGGGGAAGAACACCGGGGAGCTGTTTTTT. Translated, it gives CASSRAASGGKNTGELFF.

J is TRBJ2-6 and V is TRBV6-1; 8 bases match TRBD2. The germline gives CDR1 MNHNS, CDR2 SASEGT. The CDR3 covers 17 residues. V was clipped by 3 bases and J by 0 bases; unmatched bases: 4. The CDR3 loop reads CASSDLAGPSGANVLTF. The CDR3 nucleotides read TGTGCCAGCAGTGACCTAGCGGGTCCCTCTGGGGCCAACGTCCTGACTTTC.

This clonotype was counted only a few times. The rearrangement links TRBV6-2 or TRBV6-3 to TRBJ2-1, with D perhaps being TRBD1 or TRBD2 (6 bases each). V lost 6 bases and J lost 7, with 19 bases in between. This CDR3 region has 15 residues. The germline V gene has CDR1 MNHEY and CDR2 SVGEGT. This CDR3 is CASRPHLTGANEQFF. The CDR3 DNA reads as TGTGCCAGCAGACCCCACCTGACGGGGGCTAATGAGCAGTTCTTC.

V gene TRBV9 combines with J gene TRBJ1-2, with a weak D call TRBD1 (6 bases). Germline assignment: CDR1 SGDLS and CDR2 YYNGEE. V was clipped by 4 bases and J by 8 bases, with 18 bases between them. This CDR3 region has 14 residues. The CDR3 loop reads CASSTTPGGEGYTF. The DNA for the CDR3 is TGTGCCAGCAGCACTACCCCCGGGGGCGAAGGCTACACCTTC. Filled out from reference TRBV9 and TRBJ1-2, the complete variable domain reads DSGVTQTPKHLITATGQRVTLRCSPRSGDLSVYWYQQSLDQGLQFLIQYYNGEERAKGNILERFSAQQFPDLHSELNLSSLELGDSALYFCASSTTPGGEGYTFGSGTRLTVV.

This CDR3 reads CASSYSGRPINQPQHF. The CDR3 DNA follows: TGTGCCAGCAGTTACTCGGGGCGGCCGATCAATCAGCCCCAGCATTTT. The chain carries TRBV6-5 and TRBJ1-5, with D possibly TRBD1 on 5 matching bases. The germline V gene has CDR1 MNHEY and CDR2 SVGAGI. This CDR3 is 16 amino acids long. Trimming removed 0 bases from V and 3 bases from J, with 12 bases in between.

In its sample, this clonotype was seen a few times. The V and J genes are TRBV6-1 and TRBJ2-1, with 7 bases that match TRBD2. The V gene's germline CDR1 is MNHNS and CDR2 SASEGT. J lost 4 bases, V lost 5 bases, and 8 bases had no gene match. The CDR3 spans 15 residues. The DNA of the CDR3 is TGTGCCAGCAGTCCCCAAGCGGGATTGTACAATGAGCAGTTCTTC. It yields the protein CASSPQAGLYNEQFF.

The chain employs TRBV7-8 and TRBJ1-4, with a possible D match to TRBD1 (6 bases). The CDR3 sequence is 15 residues long. V was clipped by 7 bases and J by 8 bases, with 20 bases between them. CDR1 is SGHVS and CDR2 is FQNEAQ in the germline V gene. The CDR3 bases are TGTGCCAGCACCATAGTGGGCAGGGGAAGGGAAAAACTGTTTTTT. Residues: CASTIVGRGREKLFF.

This clonotype was counted only a few times. DNA for the CDR3: TGCAGTGCTAGTGCTAAAGAGACCCAGTACTTC. This sequence encodes CSASAKETQYF. The V call is TRBV20-1, the J call TRBJ2-5; D remains unclear. The CDR3 totals 11 residues. Germline CDR1 DFQATT, CDR2 SNEGSKA (reference sequence). V lost 3 bases to trimming and J lost 3 bases, with 5 bases between them.

This chain uses TRBV12-3 or TRBV12-4 with TRBJ1-5; D is possibly TRBD1 (5 bases). V lost 3 bases, J lost 0 bases, and 15 bases lay in between. The CDR3 covers 17 residues. The chain's CDR3 is CASSFGAGSNSNQPQHF. DNA for the CDR3: TGTGCCAGCAGTTTCGGGGCAGGGAGTAATAGCAATCAGCCCCAGCATTTT.

In this sample, this clonotype turned up many times. CDR3 amino acids: CASTHTGGPYYNEQFF. DNA of the CDR3: TGCGCCAGCACGCACACTGGGGGACCTTACTACAATGAGCAGTTCTTC. V is TRBV5-1 and J is TRBJ2-1; D is tentatively TRBD1 or TRBD2 (5 bases each). CDR3 size: 16 residues. The ends were cut back, 6 bases at V and 3 bases at J, with 19 bases in the middle. Germline values: CDR1 SGHRS, CDR2 YFSETQ.

This clonotype came up a few times. The chain recombines TRBV12-3 or TRBV12-4 with TRBJ1-1; D uncertain. Between the trimmed V and J ends, which lost 3 bases and 5 bases, there was a span of 16 bases. This CDR3 has 15 amino acids. CDR3 amino acids: CASSFGNWGETEAFF. CDR3 bases: TGTGCCAGCAGTTTTGGTAATTGGGGAGAGACTGAAGCTTTCTTT.

This clonotype showed up just a few times. This chain joins TRBV20-1 and TRBJ1-5; TRBD1 matches at 9 bases. The CDR3 loop spans 18 amino acids. V trimming: 2 bases; J trimming: 0 bases; junction bases outside the gene matches: 11. Germline V gene lookup returns CDR1 DFQATT and CDR2 SNEGSKA (reference sequence). The CDR3 nucleotides are TGCAGTGCTAGACCCCCGGCGGGACAGGGAGTTAGCAATCAGCCCCAGCATTTT. Translating it yields CSARPPAGQGVSNQPQHF.

The chain uses TRBV24-1 and TRBJ2-5, with D possibly matching TRBD1 (6 bases). CDR3 length: 13 amino acids. With 9 bases removed from V and 2 bases from J, the gap between germline ends came to 12 bases. Looked up from germline, CDR1 is KGHDR and CDR2 is SFDVKD. CDR3 nucleotide sequence: TGTGCCACCGCACGGGACAAGCAAGAGACCCAGTACTTC. Translation gives CATARDKQETQYF.

This clonotype was observed at least ten times. The chain is built from TRBV24-1 and TRBJ2-3; 7 nucleotides match TRBD2. CDR1 and CDR2 (germline): KGHDR, SFDVKD. CDR3 length: 15 amino acids. J lost 0 bases, V lost 3 bases, and 2 bases had no gene match. The CDR3, as DNA: TGTGCCACCAGTGATCCGGGACTAAGCACAGATACGCAGTATTTT. It encodes CATSDPGLSTDTQYF.

This clonotype has just a few counts. The chain has TRBV6-1 and TRBJ2-7, with 7 bases that match TRBD1. V gave up 7 bases and J gave up 5 bases; unmatched junction bases: 8. CDR1 is MNHNS and CDR2 is SASEGT in the germline V gene. CDR3 size: 13 residues. CDR3 loop: CASTRDSRDEQYF. The CDR3 nucleotides read TGTGCCAGCACCAGGGACAGTCGGGACGAGCAGTACTTC.

This clonotype was observed a handful of times. The chain recombines TRBV10-3 with TRBJ1-1, with D possibly TRBD1 on 5 matching bases. V gave up 6 bases and J gave up 0 bases, with 14 bases separating them. Germline V CDR1 and CDR2: ENHRY, SYGVKD. The length of the CDR3 is 15 residues. The CDR3 DNA is TGTGCCATCAGCCCGGGGGGTAACATGAACACTGAAGCTTTCTTT. Protein: CAISPGGNMNTEAFF.

This clonotype was detected only a few times. This rearrangement joins TRBV20-1 to TRBJ2-5; maybe TRBD1 (5 bases). Trimming removed 3 bases from V and 4 bases from J, with 12 bases in between. Germline lookup yields CDR1 DFQATT and CDR2 SNEGSKA (reference sequence). The CDR3 length is 13 residues. The CDR3 DNA is TGCAGTGCTAGTTCAGGGATGGGAGAGACCCAGTACTTC. Its translation is CSASSGMGETQYF.

The chain uses TRBV7-9 and TRBJ2-5; possibly TRBD1 or TRBD2 for D (7 bases each). Germline V CDR1 and CDR2: SEHNR, FQNEAQ (reference sequence). CDR3 length: 14 residues. V lost 4 bases, J lost 5 bases, and 14 bases lay in between. The CDR3 spells CASSSRETGETQYF. The CDR3 coding sequence is TGTGCCAGCAGCTCGCGGGAGACAGGGGAGACCCAGTACTTC.

This clonotype has a handful of counts. The gene calls are TRBV5-1 and TRBJ2-7; possible D gene TRBD1, 6 bases. The germline CDR1 and CDR2 sequences are SGHRS and YFSETQ. V was cut by 4 bases and J by 5 bases, with 10 bases left in between. The CDR3 is made up of 12 amino acids. This chain's CDR3 is CASSHRVDEQYF. Here the CDR3 DNA reads TGCGCCAGCAGCCACAGGGTCGACGAGCAGTACTTC.

The chain carries TRBV20-1 and TRBJ2-7; perhaps TRBD1 as D (6 bases). Per germline, CDR1 DFQATT and CDR2 SNEGSKA (reference sequence). The CDR3 sequence is 13 residues long. The V end lost 1 base, the J end lost 4 bases, and 11 bases lay between the germline ends. The CDR3 spells CSARGTAEYEQYF. Written as DNA, the CDR3 is TGCAGTGCTAGAGGGACAGCGGAGTACGAGCAGTACTTC.

This sequence joins TRBV20-1 and TRBJ1-5, with D unresolved. Germline V gene lookup returns CDR1 DFQATT and CDR2 SNEGSKA (reference sequence). Trimming took 3 bases from V and 5 from J, leaving 5 bases between them. The CDR3 is 11 amino acids. The CDR3 reads CSASSDQPQHF. DNA of the CDR3: TGCAGTGCTAGTTCTGATCAGCCCCAGCATTTT.

This clonotype showed up just a few times. The chain recombines TRBV7-2 with TRBJ2-5; 9 bases agree with TRBD2. In germline, CDR1 is SGHTA, CDR2 FQGNSA. The CDR3 covers 15 residues. The ends lost 5 bases at V and 5 bases at J; junction bases unmatched: 9. The CDR3 coding sequence is TGTGCCAGCAGCCTTGCGGGGGGGATGTGGGAGACCCAGTACTTC. As protein: CASSLAGGMWETQYF.

There are a few counts of this clonotype. The chain combines TRBV29-1 with TRBJ2-3; the D is unclear. This CDR3 is built from 15 residues. Looked up from germline, CDR1 is SQVTM and CDR2 is ANQGSEA. Deletions cut 1 base from V and 2 bases from J, with 13 bases between. CDR3 nucleotides: TGCAGCGTTGAAGGAGTGGGGAAGGCCACAGATACGCAGTATTTT. The encoded protein is CSVEGVGKATDTQYF.

This clonotype came up many times. The chain joins TRBV12-3 or TRBV12-4 to TRBJ2-1, with 7 bases that match TRBD1. V lost 4 bases and J lost 6; bases outside the gene matches: 9. The CDR3 loop spans 15 amino acids. In DNA, the CDR3 is TGTGCCAGCAGTTCGACAGGGCTAGCTCGCAATGAGCAGTTCTTC. This sequence encodes CASSSTGLARNEQFF.

Here the CDR3 DNA reads TGTGCCAGCACAGGGGGGGCAGTCTCCTACGAGCAGTACTTC. Translation gives CASTGGAVSYEQYF. The V gene is TRBV2, the J gene TRBJ2-7, with D perhaps matching TRBD1 or TRBD2 (7 bases each). There are 14 residues in the CDR3. Germline V gives CDR1 SNHLY, CDR2 FYNNEI. The V end lost 7 bases, the J end lost 0 bases, and 13 bases lay between the germline ends.

This clonotype was recorded a few times. This chain uses TRBV2 with TRBJ1-5; a possible D gene is TRBD1 (5 bases). V was clipped by 6 bases and J by 3 bases, with 9 bases between them. This CDR3 comprises 13 residues. CDR1 and CDR2 from the germline V gene are SNHLY and FYNNEI. CDR3 loop: CASRAGANQPQHF. CDR3 nucleotide sequence: TGTGCCAGCAGGGCCGGGGCCAATCAGCCCCAGCATTTT.

In this sample, this clonotype turned up a few times. The chain employs TRBV9 and TRBJ2-7; TRBD1 matches 10 bases. CDR1 and CDR2 (germline): SGDLS, YYNGEE. V dropped 10 bases and J dropped 5; count of bases not matched to a gene: 9. This CDR3 comprises 13 residues. CDR3 sequence: CALSDRGRNEQYF. The CDR3 DNA sequence: TGTGCCCTCTCGGACAGGGGGAGGAACGAGCAGTACTTC.

Ten or more counts support this clonotype. The V and J genes are TRBV7-9 and TRBJ2-5; 12 bases align to TRBD2. The CDR3 is 15 amino acids. The germline V gene has CDR1 SEHNR and CDR2 FQNEAQ (reference sequence). V lost 4 bases, J lost 4 bases, and 4 bases stayed unmatched. Here the CDR3 DNA reads TGTGCCAGCAGCTACCTAGCGGGAGGGACAGAGACCCAGTACTTC. Its translation is CASSYLAGGTETQYF.

The table lists this clonotype with a few counts. The rearrangement links TRBV18 to TRBJ2-5; D not certain. V was shortened by 1 base and J by 4 bases, with 4 bases between the two germline ends. Germline-derived CDR1 and CDR2 are KGHSH and LQKENI. The CDR3 sequence is 12 residues long. CDR3 in amino acids: CASSPHRETQYF. Here the CDR3 DNA reads TGTGCCAGCTCACCACACAGAGAGACCCAGTACTTC.